This note documents a single TCR beta chain sequence. Its antigen is not known. These data come from a study of T cell responses to AZD1222 COVID-19 vaccine. Study findings and constraints: Just a handful of people given AZD1222 tested seropositive at baseline.

The method was immunoSEQ multiplex PCR; TCRdb's version includes in-frame clones alone and lacks a portion of them. The sample carries some 86,000 clones, 78% recorded once. Germline loops: CDR1 MNHEY, CDR2 SMNVEV (reference sequence). The CDR3 is made up of 15 amino acids. Trimming left V 2 bases short and J 6 bases short, with 14 bases between. The source of this sequence is an adult in good health. The rearrangement uses TRBV27 and TRBJ2-1; either TRBD1 or TRBD2 may fit D (5 bases each). The sequencing here drew on peripheral blood, taken on day 0 of AZD1222 vaccination. CDR3 DNA: TGTGCCAGCAGTTTACGGGACCCCAACGGCAATGAGCAGTTCTTC. Its protein is CASSLRDPNGNEQFF.